One and the same sample provided the 12 T cell receptor beta chains below, sequenced in a study of blood T cell repertoires in COVID-19 (dated by TCRdb to 2020 to 2022). Receptor amplification or capture employed the immunoSEQ multiplex PCR assay. TCRdb took over this immuneACCESS table, retaining in-frame rearrangements with V and J assigned. Such tables are incomplete; in checked studies, under half of the missing clones stem from an unresolved V gene, and the remainder is unexplained. The sample has about 140,000 clones on record, around 84% of them singletons. The ten largest clones take up around 8.2% of the sample. The sample consisted of peripheral blood. These receptors were obtained from an older woman with acute or convalescent COVID-19.

The chain couples TRBV6-2 or TRBV6-3 to TRBJ1-4; no reliable D call. The CDR3 length is 17 residues. The germline CDR1 and CDR2 sequences are MNHEY and SVGEGT. V lost 2 bases and J lost 2, with 15 bases in between. The CDR3 reads CASSYRVARRTNEKLFF. The CDR3 nucleotides read TGTGCCAGCAGTTACCGGGTTGCGAGGAGGACTAATGAAAAACTGTTTTTT.

V is TRBV20-1 and J is TRBJ2-1; no clear D gene. CDR3 size: 15 residues. Trimming took off 3 bases at V and 0 bases at J, with 12 bases between the two ends. Germline assignment: CDR1 DFQATT and CDR2 SNEGSKA (reference sequence). CDR3: CSASPLESSYNEQFF. DNA for the CDR3: TGCAGTGCTAGTCCCTTAGAAAGCTCCTACAATGAGCAGTTCTTC.

The chain employs TRBV10-3 and TRBJ2-1; TRBD2 matches 10 bases. Trimming cost V 3 bases and J 1 base; bases outside gene matches: 3. The CDR3 is made up of 16 amino acids. Germline-derived CDR1 and CDR2 are ENHRY and SYGVKD. CDR3 loop: CAISDLAGASYNEQFF. In DNA, the CDR3 is TGTGCCATCAGTGACCTAGCGGGGGCTTCCTACAATGAGCAGTTCTTC.

This sequence joins TRBV3-1 (or the pseudogene TRBV3-2) and TRBJ2-2; 14 bases are a match to TRBD2. CDR3 length: 17 residues. Germline lookup yields CDR1 LGHDT and CDR2 YNNKEL (reference sequence). V shed 1 base and J 7 bases; nucleotides not matched to a gene: 5. The CDR3 reads CASSQGLAGGLLGELFF. As DNA, the CDR3 is TGTGCCAGCAGCCAAGGACTAGCGGGGGGGTTACTCGGGGAGCTGTTTTTT.

In this sample, this clone turned up a few times. The gene calls are TRBV30 and TRBJ1-6; the match to TRBD1 covers 7 bases. The CDR3 is 17 residues long. V shed 2 bases, J shed 5 bases, and the junction held 12 bases outside the gene matches. The germline CDR1 and CDR2 sequences are GTSNPN and SVGIG (reference sequence). CDR3: CAWSWGLTGEHNSPLHF. In DNA, the CDR3 is TGTGCCTGGAGTTGGGGCCTTACAGGGGAGCATAATTCACCCCTCCACTTT.

This chain joins TRBV19 and TRBJ2-1, with 9 nucleotides matching TRBD2. The junction had 3 bases not matched to a gene; V was cut back by 6 bases and J by 3 bases. Germline V gene lookup returns CDR1 LNHDA and CDR2 SQIVND (reference sequence). This CDR3 is 14 amino acids long. The CDR3 loop reads CASRGGGGYNEQFF. CDR3 in DNA: TGTGCCAGTAGGGGCGGGGGGGGCTACAATGAGCAGTTCTTC.

V is TRBV28 and J is TRBJ1-1, with D maybe TRBD1 (5 bases). The V end was cut by 7 bases, the J end by 0 bases, with 12 bases between. The CDR3 sequence is 14 residues long. The germline V gene has CDR1 MDHEN and CDR2 SYDVKM. CDR3 protein: CASTVAGMNTEAFF. CDR3 DNA: TGTGCCAGCACCGTGGCAGGGATGAACACTGAAGCTTTCTTT.

The chain combines TRBV10-3 with TRBJ1-1, with D possibly matching TRBD1 (5 bases). V dropped 3 bases and J dropped 0 bases, with 17 bases sitting between them. The CDR3 is 17 residues long. Germline CDR1 is ENHRY and CDR2 is SYGVKD. CDR3 nucleotides: TGTGCCATCAGTGATTCTCAGGGCAGGACAATGAACACTGAAGCTTTCTTT. Translation: CAISDSQGRTMNTEAFF.

The chain is built from TRBV5-1 and TRBJ2-3; TRBD2 aligns across 8 bases. The CDR3 extends over 14 amino acids. V shed 7 bases and J 5 bases; nucleotides not matched to a gene: 9. Per the germline V gene, CDR1 is SGHRS and CDR2 is YFSETQ. This CDR3 is CASCKAGVRDTQYF. CDR3 coding DNA: TGCGCCAGCTGTAAAGCGGGGGTGAGAGATACGCAGTATTTT.

In this sample, this clone turned up once. The chain employs TRBV10-2 and TRBJ2-6; 9 nucleotides align to TRBD1. Trimming at V came to 7 bases and at J to 2 bases, leaving 3 bases not matched to a gene. This CDR3 is 15 amino acids long. Looked up from germline, CDR1 is WSHSY and CDR2 is SAAADI. The DNA for the CDR3 is TGCGCCAGCACCCGGACAGGGGCTGGGGCCAACGTCCTGACTTTC. This sequence encodes CASTRTGAGANVLTF.

V is TRBV4-1 and J is TRBJ1-5; D not resolved. The CDR3 has 15 residues. The germline CDR1 and CDR2 sequences are MGHRA and YSYEKL. Trimming took 0 bases from V and 7 from J, leaving 13 bases between them. Here the CDR3 reads CASSQDSSEAQPQHF. The DNA of the CDR3 is TGCGCCAGCAGCCAAGATTCTTCTGAGGCCCAGCCCCAGCATTTT.

The CDR3 DNA reads TGTGCCAGCAGCCTGCCCCAGATGAAAGAGACCCAGTACTTC. Translating it yields CASSLPQMKETQYF. The chain carries TRBV5-4 and TRBJ2-5; D gene unclear. V was clipped by 4 bases and J by 3 bases, with 13 bases between them. This CDR3 is 14 amino acids long. Germline CDR1 SGHNT, CDR2 YYREEE (reference sequence).